This T cell receptor (beta chain) was recorded in a study of blood T cell repertoires in COVID-19. Study context: Sites in the United States, Italy and Spain provided acute and convalescent COVID-19 samples. Sources were T cells, B-cell-depleted T cells, or PBMCs; the material itself was cDNA or gDNA.

Per the authors' pipeline: Amplification of reference gene primers provided the estimated nucleated cell counts. The repertoire was sequenced with immunoSEQ multiplex PCR; TCRdb's copy has only in-frame clones and lacks some. The D gene and trimming were derived from the DNA, and the V and J assignments and clone size from that table. The sample carries about 51,000 clones, approximately 84% recorded once. Between the trimmed V and J ends, which lost 5 bases and 4 bases, there was a span of 15 bases. This CDR3 has 14 amino acids. Germline CDR1 and CDR2: SGHVS and FQNEAQ. This clone was counted a few times.

The sequencing sample was made of peripheral blood. The source of this sequence is a man in his fifties with acute or convalescent COVID-19. The chain combines TRBV7-8 with TRBJ2-7; weak D call: TRBD2 (5 bases). The chain's CDR3 is CASSRGSGAYEQYF. The DNA of the CDR3 is TGTGCCAGCAGCCGAGGAAGCGGAGCATACGAGCAGTACTTC. The variable domain in full, completed from reference TRBV7-8 and TRBJ2-7, reads GAGVSQSPRYKVAKRGQDVALRCDPISGHVSLFWYQQALGQGPEFLTYFQNEAQLDKSGLPSDRFFAERPEGSVSTLKIQRTQQEDSAVYLCASSRGSGAYEQYFGPGTRLTVT.